This T cell receptor (beta chain) was captured by sequencing in a study of blood T cell repertoires in COVID-19 (dated by TCRdb to 2020 to 2021). Regarding the complete study: Samples from collaborators originated in the United States, Italy and Spain and spanned both the acute and convalescent phases of COVID-19. The material from the prospective study consisted of cDNA or gDNA derived from T cells, B-cell-depleted T cells, or PBMCs. Deeply sampled blood TCRbeta repertoires from subjects exposed to, actively infected with, or recovered from COVID-19 were included in the dataset. The repertoires were made available in a free public database intended to serve as a resource for research on the immune response to SARS-CoV-2. The samples were drawn from two sources: the first 160 participants of the ongoing ImmuneRACE study, and 1,200 or so subjects contributed by 6 global collaborators. The sample metadata nearly always contained a de-identified subject ID, COVID-19 status, age in years and sex. Where available, HLA class I and class II types were taken from metadata supplied by the sample provider and were not determined by assay-based typing.

In the prospective study, participants were roughly 18 to 100 years old, resided in about two dozen geographic areas of the United States, and were enrolled through a virtual design. To assign participants to cohorts, the prospective study relied on clinical history that participants themselves reported in a screening survey and a study questionnaire. Recovered participants in ImmuneRACE Cohort 3 were defined as having two consecutive negative NP/OP PCR tests, clearance from a healthcare professional, or resolution of symptoms. Each participant in the prospective study had whole blood, serum and a nasopharyngeal or oropharyngeal swab collected by mobile phlebotomists. Over an approximately 2-month period, participants in the prospective study had the option of providing additional blood draws and questionnaires. Before DNA extraction, prospective study blood samples were shipped either frozen or at room temperature.

Worth noting for this clone: Its antigen is not yet known. No per-base quality is available; no much larger clone lies one base away.

The research as a whole found: The quantity of clinical and demographic metadata differed by source and by participant and was supplied without curation.

TCRbeta CDR3 regions were amplified from genomic DNA using the immunoSEQ Assay, a bias-controlled multiplex PCR. In the source study's methods: The number of nucleated cells in each sample was estimated by amplification of reference gene primers within the assay. Sequence reads were collapsed and filtered to measure the absolute abundance of every unique TCRbeta CDR3 rearrangement. For each sample, productive Simpson clonality was calculated by taking the square root of Simpson's diversity index across productive rearrangements. Held by TCRdb, this immuneACCESS table contains in-frame sequences only and omits some clones. Under half of the omission traces to an unresolved V gene where checked; the cause of the rest is unknown. V, J and clone size are those of that table, while D and trimming were read from the DNA. The sample table shows about 130,000 clones, and 70% to 90% are seen once. The top ten clonotypes cover approximately 4.3% of the sample.

The TCR was taken from a man aged 45-65 years who had recovered from COVID-19. Sequences were obtained from PBMCs or T cells enriched from blood (not recorded which).

The CDR3 loop reads CASSSTSGRVSSYNEQFF. Here is the DNA: TGTGCCAGCAGCTCAACTAGCGGGAGGGTAAGCTCCTACAATGAGCAGTTCTTC. Here the chain combines TRBV6-2 or TRBV6-3 and TRBJ2-1; 13 bases in the junction line up with TRBD2. The CDR3 sequence holds 18 residues, the cysteine and phenylalanine included. Of the read, only the CDR3 DNA is kept; its 54 bases are in frame from base 1. CDR1 and CDR2 are drawn from the germline V gene: MNHEY, SVGEGT. Compared with germline, V lacks 6 bases and J lacks 0 bases; bases without a gene match: 8.